The rows below give T cell receptor beta chains drawn from one sample of a study of cytomegalovirus exposure and HLA in healthy donors. Method: immunoSEQ multiplex PCR; TCRdb's copy keeps in-frame clones and lacks some. This sample has 140,000 to 150,000 clones, with roughly 86% found just once. Sequences were obtained from PBMCs. These receptors were collected from a man aged 18 to 35 in good health and CMV-seropositive. Each CDR3 is given with its conserved first and last residue. D genes are given only for firm matches. Expanded clones are given a class, and other clones once, few, many or no size at all.

clone_size: NA; j_call: TRBJ1-1; d_call: NA; v_call: TRBV10-3; cdr3_nt: TGTGCCACCCAAGCGACAGAGCTGAACACTGAAGCTTTCTTT; cdr3_aa: CATQATELNTEAFF
clone_size: NA; j_call: TRBJ2-5; d_call: NA; v_call: TRBV2; cdr3_nt: TGTGCCAGCTCTCTAGCGCCGCAGTTGTACTTC; cdr3_aa: CASSLAPQLYF
clone_size: NA; j_call: TRBJ2-1; d_call: TRBD2; v_call: TRBV19; cdr3_nt: TGTGCCAGTAGTATAGGGACTAGCGGGGGGAACAATGAGCAGTTCTTC; cdr3_aa: CASSIGTSGGNNEQFF
clone_size: NA; j_call: TRBJ2-2; d_call: NA; v_call: TRBV30; cdr3_nt: TGTGCCTGGAGCACTGGACAGAAGATCGGGGAGCTGTTTTTT; cdr3_aa: CAWSTGQKIGELFF
clone_size: NA; j_call: TRBJ1-6; d_call: TRBD1; v_call: TRBV6-5; cdr3_nt: TGTGCCAGCAGTTATTATCCAGACAGGGTGAGGTCACCCCTCCACTTT; cdr3_aa: CASSYYPDRVRSPLHF
clone_size: NA; j_call: TRBJ1-5; d_call: NA; v_call: TRBV27; cdr3_nt: TGTGCCAGCAGTTTAATGGGGCAGGGTGATCATCAGCCCCAGCATTTT; cdr3_aa: CASSLMGQGDHQPQHF
clone_size: NA; j_call: TRBJ1-2; d_call: TRBD1; v_call: TRBV27; cdr3_nt: TGTGCCAGCAGTTTAAAGGGGGCTCGGGGCTACACCTTC; cdr3_aa: CASSLKGARGYTF
clone_size: NA; j_call: TRBJ1-4; d_call: NA; v_call: TRBV9; cdr3_nt: TGTGCCAGCAGCGCTGGGCTTAATGAAAAACTGTTTTTT; cdr3_aa: CASSAGLNEKLFF
clone_size: NA; j_call: TRBJ1-1; d_call: NA; v_call: TRBV2; cdr3_nt: TGTGCCAGCAGCCTAATGGGACTTTCGAACACTGAAGCTTTCTTT; cdr3_aa: CASSLMGLSNTEAFF
clone_size: NA; j_call: TRBJ2-1; d_call: NA; v_call: TRBV9; cdr3_nt: TGTGCCAGCAGCCCGCAGGGGCTTTCCTACAATGAGCAGTTCTTC; cdr3_aa: CASSPQGLSYNEQFF
clone_size: many; j_call: TRBJ1-3; d_call: NA; v_call: TRBV7-9; cdr3_nt: TGTGCCAGCAGCCAGGAAGGGGTTGGAAACACCATATATTTT; cdr3_aa: CASSQEGVGNTIYF
clone_size: NA; j_call: TRBJ2-4; d_call: TRBD1; v_call: TRBV28; cdr3_nt: TGTGCCAGCAGCGGAAGCAAGGGGGCTATAGCCAAAAACATTCAGTACTTC; cdr3_aa: CASSGSKGAIAKNIQYF
clone_size: NA; j_call: TRBJ2-3; d_call: TRBD1; v_call: TRBV28; cdr3_nt: TGTGCCAGCAGTTACCTCCGACAGGGGTCTAGCACAGATACGCAGTATTTT; cdr3_aa: CASSYLRQGSSTDTQYF
clone_size: NA; j_call: TRBJ1-1; d_call: NA; v_call: TRBV2; cdr3_nt: TGTGCCAGTCATGAGAGGCGGGGCGATTCGTTGAGCACTGAAGCTTTCTTT; cdr3_aa: CASHERRGDSLSTEAFF
clone_size: NA; j_call: TRBJ1-4; d_call: NA; v_call: TRBV19; cdr3_nt: TGTGCCAGTAGTAACCGAGTCGGAACTAATGAAAAACTGTTTTTT; cdr3_aa: CASSNRVGTNEKLFF
clone_size: NA; j_call: TRBJ2-2; d_call: NA; v_call: TRBV6-6; cdr3_nt: TGTGCCAGCAGTTATCCCGGGTTAGCCTACACCGGGGAGCTGTTTTTT; cdr3_aa: CASSYPGLAYTGELFF
clone_size: NA; j_call: TRBJ1-1; d_call: TRBD1; v_call: TRBV7-2; cdr3_nt: TGTGCCAGCAGCTTGGTCTTAATACAGGGGGTTTCTGTCGCTGAAGCTTTCTTT; cdr3_aa: CASSLVLIQGVSVAEAFF
clone_size: NA; j_call: TRBJ2-7; d_call: TRBD1; v_call: TRBV11-2; cdr3_nt: TGTGCCAGCAGCAAACGGGACAGGCGATACGAGCAGTACTTC; cdr3_aa: CASSKRDRRYEQYF
clone_size: NA; j_call: TRBJ2-7; d_call: TRBD1; v_call: TRBV14; cdr3_nt: TGTGCCAGCAGTCGACAGGGCTACGAGCAGTACTTC; cdr3_aa: CASSRQGYEQYF
clone_size: once; j_call: TRBJ2-1; d_call: TRBD2; v_call: TRBV19; cdr3_nt: TGTGCCAGTACCACCTCGCCTAGCGGGAGTTACAATGAGCAGTTCTTC; cdr3_aa: CASTTSPSGSYNEQFF
clone_size: few; j_call: TRBJ2-1; d_call: TRBD2; v_call: TRBV5-4; cdr3_nt: TGTGCCAGCTCCCCCCCCGGGCTAGCGGGAGGAAATGAGCAGTTCTTC; cdr3_aa: CASSPPGLAGGNEQFF
clone_size: NA; j_call: TRBJ2-3; d_call: TRBD2; v_call: TRBV10-1; cdr3_nt: TGCGCCAGCAGTTCCAGCGGGAGGGCCGCGGATACGCAGTATTTT; cdr3_aa: CASSSSGRAADTQYF
clone_size: NA; j_call: TRBJ2-7; d_call: NA; v_call: TRBV29-1; cdr3_nt: TGCAGCGTTGAACGGGCAGGGAGGTCCCACGAGCAGTACTTC; cdr3_aa: CSVERAGRSHEQYF
clone_size: NA; j_call: TRBJ1-3; d_call: NA; v_call: TRBV19; cdr3_nt: TGTGCCAGTAGTAGGGGGCCAATTCCCATCTCTGGAAACACCATATATTTT; cdr3_aa: CASSRGPIPISGNTIYF
clone_size: NA; j_call: TRBJ2-7; d_call: NA; v_call: TRBV6-5; cdr3_nt: TGTGCCAGCAGTGACAGTTTCTACGAGCAGTACTTC; cdr3_aa: CASSDSFYEQYF
clone_size: NA; j_call: TRBJ2-7; d_call: TRBD2; v_call: TRBV7-3; cdr3_nt: TGTGCCAGCAGCTTAGCAGCGGGGGGCTACTACGAGCAGTACTTC; cdr3_aa: CASSLAAGGYYEQYF
clone_size: few; j_call: TRBJ1-4; d_call: TRBD1; v_call: TRBV7-8; cdr3_nt: TGTGCCAGCAGCTTAGGGGCCTCAGGGGGTTGGAGTGAAAAACTGTTTTTT; cdr3_aa: CASSLGASGGWSEKLFF
clone_size: NA; j_call: TRBJ1-2; d_call: TRBD1; v_call: TRBV15; cdr3_nt: TGTGCCACCAGTATCGGACAGGGTAACTATGGCTACACCTTC; cdr3_aa: CATSIGQGNYGYTF
clone_size: NA; j_call: TRBJ2-7; d_call: TRBD1; v_call: TRBV5-1; cdr3_nt: TGCGCCAGCAGCTACTTCGAAGGACAGGGCTCCTACGAGCAGTACTTC; cdr3_aa: CASSYFEGQGSYEQYF
clone_size: NA; j_call: TRBJ2-7; d_call: NA; v_call: TRBV27; cdr3_nt: TGTGCCAGCAAGAGGAACGACGAGCAGTACTTC; cdr3_aa: CASKRNDEQYF
clone_size: once; j_call: TRBJ1-5; d_call: NA; v_call: TRBV6-1; cdr3_nt: TGTGCCAGCAGTGAAGCGCGTGGGCGAAGTCAGCCCCAGCATTTT; cdr3_aa: CASSEARGRSQPQHF
clone_size: NA; j_call: TRBJ2-1; d_call: NA; v_call: TRBV6-1; cdr3_nt: TGTGCCAGCAGTGCCTCTGACAGTCACCCCTACAATGAGCAGTTCTTC; cdr3_aa: CASSASDSHPYNEQFF
clone_size: NA; j_call: TRBJ1-2; d_call: TRBD1; v_call: TRBV28; cdr3_nt: TGTGCCAGCAATAGTGTGACAGGGGGGGACTATGGCTACACCTTC; cdr3_aa: CASNSVTGGDYGYTF